One sample yielded the 28 T cell receptor beta chains listed below, sequenced in a study of identical twins. MiXCR was run by TCRdb on the 5' RACE reads, yielding one entry per CDR3 protein. The repertoire holds a few hundred thousand distinct CDR3 sequences, with roughly 9.7% as singletons. The sample was also reused in another study, on yellow fever vaccine responses in identical twins.

Material for sequencing was CD8+ T cells sorted from blood. The receptors come from a young woman in good health.

The chain recombines TRBV6-1 with TRBJ1-1; D is undetermined. CDR1 and CDR2 from the germline V gene are MNHNS and SASEGT. The V end lost 3 bases, the J end lost 1 base, and 9 bases lay between the germline ends. The CDR3 is 14 residues long. The CDR3 sequence is CASSETWGNTEAFF. CDR3 DNA: TGTGCCAGCAGTGAGACGTGGGGGAACACTGAAGCTTTCTTT.

The sample holds many counts of this clonotype. The CDR3 here is CASSLIGEGEPEAFF. In DNA, the CDR3 is TGTGCCAGCAGTTTGATAGGAGAAGGGGAACCTGAAGCTTTCTTT. The gene calls are TRBV12-3 or TRBV12-4 and TRBJ1-1; weak D call: TRBD1 (5 bases). V dropped 3 bases and J dropped 6 bases, with 17 bases sitting between them. The length of the CDR3 is 15 residues.

This clonotype was seen ten or more times. The rearrangement links TRBV7-6 to TRBJ2-2; 7 bases line up with TRBD1. V was clipped by 5 bases and J by 4 bases; unmatched bases: 10. The CDR3 has 16 residues. CDR1 is SGHVS and CDR2 is FNYEAQ in the germline V gene. CDR3 in amino acids: CASSPTPGTATGELFF. The CDR3 DNA is TGTGCCAGCAGCCCCACTCCCGGGACAGCCACCGGGGAGCTGTTTTTT.

This clonotype showed up just a few times. The chain couples TRBV27 to TRBJ1-1; D is ambiguous. V was shortened by 6 bases and J by 2 bases, with 10 bases between the two germline ends. Germline CDR1 MNHEY, CDR2 SMNVEV (reference sequence). This CDR3 is built from 13 residues. The CDR3 DNA reads TGTGCCAGCAGAAATAGCCTAAACACTGAAGCTTTCTTT. This gives the protein CASRNSLNTEAFF.

This clonotype occurred a few times. The DNA of the CDR3 is TGTGCCACCAGCAGACGGAGGGACCAAGAGACCCAGTACTTC. Its translation: CATSRRRDQETQYF. The chain recombines TRBV15 with TRBJ2-5; D is possibly TRBD2 (6 bases). V was trimmed by 2 bases and J by 0 bases, leaving 7 bases between them. CDR1 and CDR2 from the germline V gene are LNHNV and YYDKDF (reference sequence). The CDR3 has 14 residues.

This clonotype was counted at least ten times. The gene calls are TRBV12-3 or TRBV12-4 and TRBJ2-7; a weak D match, TRBD1 (5 bases). The CDR3 consists of 14 residues. Between the trimmed V and J ends, which lost 4 bases and 1 base, there was a span of 11 bases. The CDR3 DNA reads TGTGCCAGCAGTTCCGACAGCCCATCCTACGAGCAGTACTTC. Translated, it gives CASSSDSPSYEQYF.

This clonotype was seen more than once but under ten times. This sequence joins TRBV4-1 and TRBJ2-7; 9 bases are shared with TRBD2. The V and J ends lost 1 base and 8 bases, in that order; junction bases with no gene match: 3. This CDR3 contains 13 residues. CDR1 MGHRA and CDR2 YSYEKL come from the germline V gene. This chain's CDR3 is CASSQGLAGQQYF. The DNA for the CDR3 is TGCGCCAGCAGCCAAGGGCTAGCGGGGCAGCAGTACTTC.

Ten or more counts support this clonotype. V and J are TRBV4-1 and TRBJ2-7, with TRBD1 matching 9 bases. The CDR3 runs 16 residues. Germline trimming cut 2 bases from V and 3 bases from J; bases unmatched to any gene: 8. CDR1 is MGHRA, CDR2 YSYEKL, per germline. CDR3 coding DNA: TGCGCCAGCAGCCAAAGCCCTTGGGACAGGGTCTACGAGCAGTACTTC. Translation gives CASSQSPWDRVYEQYF.

The rearrangement uses TRBV20-1 and TRBJ2-1, with 7 nucleotides matching TRBD1. The CDR3 length is 18 residues. The V segment lost 0 bases and the J segment 4 bases; nucleotides outside the gene matches: 15. Per germline, CDR1 DFQATT and CDR2 SNEGSKA (reference sequence). For the CDR3, the DNA is TGCAGTGCTAGAGATTTAACGGCTGAACAGGGGAAGTACAATGAGCAGTTCTTC. Its translation is CSARDLTAEQGKYNEQFF.

This rearrangement joins TRBV27 to TRBJ2-7; D is undetermined. The CDR3 length is 16 residues. Per germline, CDR1 MNHEY and CDR2 SMNVEV (reference sequence). Trimming took 1 base from V and 2 from J, leaving 15 bases between them. In nucleotides, the CDR3 is TGTGCCAGCAGTTTATTCCCGAGAGAAGGCCCCTACGAGCAGTACTTC. Encoded protein: CASSLFPREGPYEQYF.

The rearrangement links TRBV7-9 to TRBJ1-1, with D uncertain. In germline, CDR1 is SEHNR, CDR2 FQNEAQ (reference sequence). Trimming stripped 1 base from V and 7 bases from J, with 7 bases between. The CDR3 extends over 12 amino acids. The chain's CDR3 is CASSLVGDEAFF. In DNA, the CDR3 is TGTGCCAGCAGCTTAGTGGGCGATGAAGCTTTCTTT.

This clonotype was seen only a few times. J is TRBJ2-7 and V is TRBV10-3; D not certain. From germline, CDR1 is ENHRY and CDR2 SYGVKD. V lost 6 bases and J lost 4, with 16 bases in between. The CDR3 sequence is 14 residues long. The CDR3 coding sequence is TGTGCCATCAGCGATCCGAACAAACCTTACGAGCAGTACTTC. Translation gives CAISDPNKPYEQYF.

The V call is TRBV20-1, the J call TRBJ2-5, with 11 nucleotides matching TRBD2. Germline CDR1 and CDR2: DFQATT and SNEGSKA (reference sequence). After removal of 2 bases from V and 5 bases from J, the junction contained 7 bases not matched to a gene. The CDR3 covers 15 residues. The CDR3 nucleotides are TGCAGTGCTAGACAACTAGCGGGGGTTGGGGAGACCCAGTACTTC. Translating it yields CSARQLAGVGETQYF.

In this sample, this clonotype turned up many times. The chain couples TRBV6-5 to TRBJ2-2; D remains ambiguous. This CDR3 has 13 residues. The germline V gene encodes CDR1 MNHEY and CDR2 SVGAGI. Trimming removed 1 base at V and 2 bases at J, with 2 bases between. The CDR3 nucleotides read TGTGCCAGCAGTTACTTTAACACCGGGGAGCTGTTTTTT. This translates into CASSYFNTGELFF.

This clonotype turned up a few times. J is TRBJ2-7 and V is TRBV5-1; perhaps TRBD1 as D (5 bases). Trimming stripped 2 bases from V and 5 bases from J, with 5 bases between. Germline CDR1 and CDR2: SGHRS and YFSETQ. There are 11 residues in the CDR3. The CDR3 DNA sequence: TGCGCCAGCAGCTTCAGGGACGAGCAGTACTTC. This encodes CASSFRDEQYF.

This clonotype was recorded at least ten times. This chain uses TRBV4-3 with TRBJ2-3; 7 bases are a match to TRBD2. CDR1 and CDR2 from the germline V gene are LGHNA and YSLEER. This CDR3 is 18 amino acids long. After removal of 0 bases from V and 5 bases from J, the junction contained 14 bases not matched to a gene. The CDR3 nucleotides read TGCGCCAGCAGCCAAGAGCCCAGCGGGGTCTGGAAGGGAGATACGCAGTATTTT. Its protein product is CASSQEPSGVWKGDTQYF.

There are many counts of this clonotype. This rearrangement joins TRBV12-3 or TRBV12-4 to TRBJ2-1; 11 bases align to TRBD2. V dropped 7 bases and J dropped 7; count of bases not matched to a gene: 9. This CDR3 has 15 residues. The CDR3 bases are TGTGCCAGCACCTCGACTAGCGGGAACTCTAATGAGCAGTTCTTC. Amino acid sequence: CASTSTSGNSNEQFF.

This clonotype showed up many times. An end of the junction differs from the germline gene, which may be a read error. The chain employs TRBV16 and TRBJ2-1; D ambiguous. Per the germline V gene, CDR1 is KGHSY and CDR2 is FQNENV. The CDR3 is made up of 12 amino acids. CDR3 in DNA: TGTGCCAGCAGCGAATCCCCTTATGAGCAGTTCTTC. Translating gives CASSESPYEQFF.

This sequence joins TRBV28 and TRBJ2-7; TRBD1 is a possible D gene (6 bases). The CDR3 covers 13 residues. V shed 10 bases and J shed 0 bases, with 13 bases lying between them. From germline, CDR1 is MDHEN and CDR2 SYDVKM. The CDR3 reads CATLTGSSYEQYF. CDR3 coding DNA: TGTGCCACGCTAACAGGGAGCTCCTACGAGCAGTACTTC.

This clonotype was observed a few times. Here the CDR3 DNA reads TGTGCCAGCAGCTTAGGGGCCGGGACAGGGTCGCTGGAGCAGTACTTC. Amino acids: CASSLGAGTGSLEQYF. The V and J genes are TRBV7-8 and TRBJ2-7, with 9 bases lining up with TRBD1. Germline-derived CDR1 and CDR2 are SGHVS and FQNEAQ. The V and J ends lost 1 base and 7 bases, in that order; junction bases with no gene match: 11. The CDR3 is 16 amino acids.

The chain combines TRBV2 with TRBJ2-7, with D maybe TRBD1 (5 bases). CDR1 SNHLY and CDR2 FYNNEI come from the germline V gene. The CDR3 sequence is 18 residues long. The germline V and J ends were trimmed by 2 bases and 0 bases, with 20 bases remaining between them. CDR3 protein: CASSESKGQRPSSYEQYF. The CDR3 DNA sequence: TGTGCCAGCAGTGAATCTAAGGGGCAGCGCCCGAGCTCCTACGAGCAGTACTTC.

This clonotype showed up just a few times. V gene TRBV2 combines with J gene TRBJ1-5; TRBD1 is a possible D gene (6 bases). CDR1 and CDR2 (germline): SNHLY, FYNNEI. V lost 8 bases and J 3 bases, leaving 11 bases between the germline ends. This CDR3 spans 13 amino acids. The CDR3 here is CASAGHNNQPQHF. In nucleotides, the CDR3 is TGTGCCAGCGCGGGACACAACAATCAGCCCCAGCATTTT.

There are a few counts of this clonotype. This rearrangement joins TRBV6-1 to TRBJ2-5; the D gene could be TRBD1 or TRBD2 (5 bases each). The CDR3 runs 14 residues. The germline CDR1 and CDR2 sequences are MNHNS and SASEGT. V dropped 7 bases and J dropped 5 bases, with 17 bases sitting between them. CDR3 in DNA: TGTGCCAGCAACCCCCGGGACCGCCGGGAGACCCAGTACTTC. It codes for CASNPRDRRETQYF.

The chain links TRBV6-2 or TRBV6-3 to TRBJ2-3, with D perhaps being TRBD1 or TRBD2 (6 bases each). This CDR3 comprises 17 residues. Germline values: CDR1 MNHEY, CDR2 SVGEGT. The V and J ends lost 2 bases and 4 bases respectively, with 19 bases between them. This chain's CDR3 is CASSYGGPGAIPDTQYF. CDR3 sequence (DNA): TGTGCCAGCAGTTACGGCGGACCGGGGGCGATCCCAGATACGCAGTATTTT.

This clonotype was found many times. V is TRBV9 and J is TRBJ1-2; no definite D call. CDR3 size: 10 residues. The germline V and J ends were trimmed by 3 bases and 6 bases, with 3 bases remaining between them. CDR1 and CDR2 (germline): SGDLS, YYNGEE. The CDR3 DNA is TGTGCCAGCAGCGGCGATGGCTACACCTTC. Protein: CASSGDGYTF.

The V call is TRBV7-9, the J call TRBJ2-7, with D possibly being TRBD1 (5 bases). V was shortened by 5 bases and J by 1 base, with 12 bases between the two germline ends. The CDR3 covers 14 residues. CDR1 and CDR2 from the germline V gene are SEHNR and FQNEAQ (reference sequence). CDR3 loop: CASSPPTDSYEQYF. The CDR3 nucleotides read TGTGCCAGCAGCCCTCCGACAGATTCCTACGAGCAGTACTTC.

The rearrangement links TRBV10-3 to TRBJ2-7; the D gene is possibly TRBD2 (6 bases). This CDR3 is 13 amino acids long. CDR1 and CDR2 from the germline V gene are ENHRY and SYGVKD. Trimming took off 3 bases at V and 1 base at J, with 7 bases between the two ends. Here the CDR3 DNA reads TGTGCCATCAGTGACGCGGGATCCTACGAGCAGTACTTC. Protein product: CAISDAGSYEQYF.

The rearrangement uses TRBV11-2 and TRBJ2-1, with D tentatively TRBD2 (6 bases). Germline V gives CDR1 SGHAT, CDR2 FQNNGV. CDR3 length equals 17 residues. V was cut by 4 bases and J by 2 bases, with 18 bases left in between. CDR3 in amino acids: CASSYGSGTGAYNEQFF. CDR3 nucleotide sequence: TGTGCCAGCAGCTATGGGTCGGGAACGGGGGCCTACAATGAGCAGTTCTTC.